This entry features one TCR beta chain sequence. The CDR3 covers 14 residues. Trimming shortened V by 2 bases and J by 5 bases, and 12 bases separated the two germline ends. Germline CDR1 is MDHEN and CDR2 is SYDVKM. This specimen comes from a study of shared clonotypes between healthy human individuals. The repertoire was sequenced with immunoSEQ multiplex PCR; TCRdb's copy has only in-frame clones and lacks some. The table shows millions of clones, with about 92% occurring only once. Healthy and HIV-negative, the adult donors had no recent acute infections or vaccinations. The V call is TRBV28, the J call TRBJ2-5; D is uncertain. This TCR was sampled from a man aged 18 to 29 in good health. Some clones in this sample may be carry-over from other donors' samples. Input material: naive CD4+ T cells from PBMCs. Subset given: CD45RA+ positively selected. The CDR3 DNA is TGTGCCAGCAGTTTACTCGGCGTGCGGGAGACCCAGTACTTC. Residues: CASSLLGVRETQYF.